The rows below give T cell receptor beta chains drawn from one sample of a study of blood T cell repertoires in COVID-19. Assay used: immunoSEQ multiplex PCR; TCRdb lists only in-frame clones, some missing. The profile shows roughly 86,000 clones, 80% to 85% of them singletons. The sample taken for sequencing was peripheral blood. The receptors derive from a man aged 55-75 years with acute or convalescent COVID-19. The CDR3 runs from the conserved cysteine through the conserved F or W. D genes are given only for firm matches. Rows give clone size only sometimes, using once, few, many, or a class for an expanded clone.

TGTGCCAGCAGCGTAGAGGGGCACACTGAAGCTTTCTTT,CASSVEGHTEAFF,TRBJ1-1,NA,NA,TRBV9
TGTGCCAGCAGCAAAACAGGGGGAATATCCTACGAGCAGTACTTC,CASSKTGGISYEQYF,TRBJ2-7,NA,TRBD1,TRBV6-5
TGTGCCAGTAGTATAGAATCGGACAGGGGGCCAGGATTGGATTCACCCCTCCACTTT,CASSIESDRGPGLDSPLHF,TRBJ1-6,NA,TRBD1,TRBV19
TGTGCCAGCAGTCGTCAGGTCAGGGGGCGAAATGGTAGGACCGGGGAGCTGTTTTTT,CASSRQVRGRNGRTGELFF,TRBJ2-2,NA,TRBD1,TRBV6-6
TGTGCCAGCGGGGGGGAAAAACTGTTTTTT,CASGGEKLFF,TRBJ1-4,NA,NA,TRBV6-5
TGCGCCAGCAGTGAGTCGAATTACACTAGCCCTAACTATGGCTACACCTTC,CASSESNYTSPNYGYTF,TRBJ1-2,NA,NA,TRBV10-1
TGTGCCAGCAGCTCAGGGACTAGCGGGGGGGCCTGGGAGCAAGAGACCCAGTACTTC,CASSSGTSGGAWEQETQYF,TRBJ2-5,few,TRBD2,TRBV11-2
TGTGCCAGCAGTGTCGCGGATGGCAATCAGCCCCAGCATTTT,CASSVADGNQPQHF,TRBJ1-5,NA,NA,TRBV2
TGCGCCAGCAGCTTGGGCCATCTGAGCTCCTACAATGAGCAGTTCTTC,CASSLGHLSSYNEQFF,TRBJ2-1,NA,NA,TRBV5-1
TGCGCCAGCAGCCTGGGACTTATGGAGACCCAGTACTTC,CASSLGLMETQYF,TRBJ2-5,NA,NA,TRBV4-3
TGTGCCAGCAGCGTGACTAGCGGCTCCTACGAGCAGTACTTC,CASSVTSGSYEQYF,TRBJ2-7,once,TRBD2,TRBV9
TGTGCCAGTAGTGTGGAGGGGAACTATGGCTACACCTTC,CASSVEGNYGYTF,TRBJ1-2,NA,NA,TRBV19
TGTGCCAGCAGTTCGAACACCGGCAATCAGCCCCAGCATTTT,CASSSNTGNQPQHF,TRBJ1-5,NA,NA,TRBV2
TGTGCCAGCAGCCAGGATACCAGGGGGTTTTTTGGCTACACCTTC,CASSQDTRGFFGYTF,TRBJ1-2,once,TRBD1,TRBV14
TGTGCCAGCAGTTACTCGAGTGAGAGGGCATCCTACGAGCAGTACTTC,CASSYSSERASYEQYF,TRBJ2-7,once,NA,TRBV6-5
TGCGCCAGCAGCAGAAGCCTCGGGAACGAGCAGTACTTC,CASSRSLGNEQYF,TRBJ2-7,NA,NA,TRBV4-3
TGCAGCGTTAGTGCAGCGGGGGAATGGACCGGGGAGCTGTTTTTT,CSVSAAGEWTGELFF,TRBJ2-2,NA,TRBD2,TRBV29-1
TGCGCCAGCACGAAGGACACCCTAGCCAAAAACATTCAGTACTTC,CASTKDTLAKNIQYF,TRBJ2-4,NA,NA,TRBV5-1
TGTGCCAGTAGTATAGGGGTAACAGGGGTGACTGAAGCTTTCTTT,CASSIGVTGVTEAFF,TRBJ1-1,NA,TRBD1,TRBV19
TGTGCCTGGGAGGGACAGGGGACTGAAGCTTTCTTT,CAWEGQGTEAFF,TRBJ1-1,NA,TRBD1,TRBV30
TGTGCCATCAGTGGGGGGACTAGCGGCCTTGCCGACAATGAGCAGTTCTTC,CAISGGTSGLADNEQFF,TRBJ2-1,NA,TRBD2,TRBV10-3
TGTGCCAGCAGTTCCTACAGTGCAACTAATGAAAAACTGTTTTTT,CASSSYSATNEKLFF,TRBJ1-4,NA,NA,TRBV6-5
TGTGCCAGCAGTTACTCTGGAGCCGCAAATGAGCAGTTCTTC,CASSYSGAANEQFF,TRBJ2-1,NA,NA,TRBV6-5
TGCGCCAGCAGCCAAGGACAGGGGGTGGTCGGCTATGGCTACACCTTC,CASSQGQGVVGYGYTF,TRBJ1-2,NA,TRBD1,TRBV4-1
TGCGCCAGCAGCTTGGTTACTAGCGGAAATGAGCAGTTCTTC,CASSLVTSGNEQFF,TRBJ2-1,NA,TRBD2,TRBV5-1
TGCGCCAGCAGCCAAGTTGGTGAGGTAACAAAAGAAAAACTGTTTTTT,CASSQVGEVTKEKLFF,TRBJ1-4,NA,NA,TRBV4-1
TGTGCCCGAAGTAACAGAATCTATGGCTACACCTTC,CARSNRIYGYTF,TRBJ1-2,NA,NA,TRBV30
TGCGCCAGCAGCCAGGGACAGGGGGATGGCTACACCTTC,CASSQGQGDGYTF,TRBJ1-2,NA,TRBD1,TRBV4-3
TGTGCTAGTGGTTTGACGGTTCCCAATCAGCCCCAGCATTTT,CASGLTVPNQPQHF,TRBJ1-5,NA,NA,TRBV12-5
TGCGCCAGCAGCCAAGAGTTGGGAGGGTATGGCTACACCTTC,CASSQELGGYGYTF,TRBJ1-2,few,NA,TRBV4-1
TGCAGCGTCCGAGGACAGATCGCCGGGGAGCTGTTTTTT,CSVRGQIAGELFF,TRBJ2-2,NA,NA,TRBV29-1
TGCGCCAGCAGCAGGAATAGTGGACAGGGAGGCTATGGCTACACCTTC,CASSRNSGQGGYGYTF,TRBJ1-2,NA,TRBD1,TRBV5-1
TGTGCCACCAGTGACTCCGCTAAGACAGGGCTGGGGCAAGAGACCCAGTACTTC,CATSDSAKTGLGQETQYF,TRBJ2-5,NA,TRBD1,TRBV24-1
TGTGCCAGCAGCGTAGGCTGGACAGGGGGCGATACTAATGAAAAACTGTTTTTT,CASSVGWTGGDTNEKLFF,TRBJ1-4,NA,TRBD1,TRBV9
TGTGCCAGCAGTGTACACCTGAACTCCTACGAGCAGTACTTC,CASSVHLNSYEQYF,TRBJ2-7,NA,NA,TRBV28
TGTGCCAGCAGCTCCCTGGGGGGGCCCTACGAGCAGTACTTC,CASSSLGGPYEQYF,TRBJ2-7,NA,NA,TRBV5-4
TGTGCCAGTAAAAGAGGGGGGACAGGGAACACTGAAGCTTTCTTT,CASKRGGTGNTEAFF,TRBJ1-1,NA,TRBD1,TRBV19
TGTGCCACCAGTCCCGGGACAGGGGATAACTATGGCTACACCTTC,CATSPGTGDNYGYTF,TRBJ1-2,NA,TRBD1,TRBV24-1